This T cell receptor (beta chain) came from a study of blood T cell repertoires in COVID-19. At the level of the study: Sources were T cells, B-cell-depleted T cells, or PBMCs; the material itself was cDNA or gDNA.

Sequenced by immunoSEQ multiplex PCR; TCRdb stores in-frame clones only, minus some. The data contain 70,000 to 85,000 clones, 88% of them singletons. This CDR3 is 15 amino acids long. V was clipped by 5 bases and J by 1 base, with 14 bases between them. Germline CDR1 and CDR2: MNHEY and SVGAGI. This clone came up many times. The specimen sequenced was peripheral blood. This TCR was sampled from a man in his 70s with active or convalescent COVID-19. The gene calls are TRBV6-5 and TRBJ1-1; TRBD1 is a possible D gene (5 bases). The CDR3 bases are TGTGCCAGCAGTCAGCACGGGGGGTCGAACACTGAAGCTTTCTTT. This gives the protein CASSQHGGSNTEAFF.